This note documents a single T cell receptor (beta chain) sequence. The sequencing template was cDNA reverse transcribed from extracted RNA. Repertoires were generated with immunoSEQ multiplex PCR, while TCRdb's copy carries only in-frame clones and drops some. The sample contains 150,000 to 200,000 clones, roughly 60% of which appear only once. This record belongs to a study of CD8+ T cells in alopecia areata. The germline gives CDR1 MNHEY, CDR2 SVGAGI. This CDR3 is 13 amino acids long. The ends were cut back, 10 bases at V and 2 bases at J, with 13 bases in the middle. Treatment specified: oral pan-JAK inhibitor, 5-10 mg twice daily.

Sample: CD4+ T cells sorted from blood, taken at week 24, from a patient treated with tofacitinib. V usage is TRBV6-5 and J usage is TRBJ2-3; no clear D gene. The clonotype was recovered from a human donor with alopecia areata. CDR3 region: CATCAASTDTQYF. CDR3 coding DNA: TGTGCCACCTGTGCGGCCTCCACAGATACGCAGTATTTT.